Listed below are T cell receptor beta chains from one sample, sequenced in a study of early T cells in non-severe SARS-CoV-2 infection. TCRdb ran MiXCR on the 5' RACE reads and lists one entry per CDR3 protein. There are around 82,000 distinct CDR3 sequences in the sample; around 11% occur only once, and about 4.8% lies in the top ten. Sequencing was performed on whole blood. These receptors were taken from an adult who was a healthcare worker with PCR-confirmed SARS-CoV-2 infection or an uninfected control (not recorded which). Both conserved end residues are part of each CDR3. A D gene is named only where the DNA matches it firmly. Not all rows give a size; the values are once, few, many and, for expanded clones, a class.

cdr3_length	clone_size	j_call	v_call	d_call	cdr3_nt	cdr3_aa
15	-	TRBJ2-5	TRBV12-3/TRBV12-4	TRBD2	TGTGCCAGCAGTTCCTTAGCGGGGCGGGCGGAGACCCAGTACTTC	CASSSLAGRAETQYF
15	-	TRBJ2-7	TRBV20-1	TRBD2	TGCAGTGCCCCGGTAATTGTAGCGGGGGTATACGAGCAGTACTTC	CSAPVIVAGVYEQYF
15	-	TRBJ1-4	TRBV19	TRBD1	TGTGCCAGTAGACAACTCCGGGACAGGGATGAAAAACTGTTTTTT	CASRQLRDRDEKLFF
15	few	TRBJ1-5	TRBV4-3	-	TGCGCCAGCAGCCAAGATTATGGGACGGGCCAGCCCCAGCATTTT	CASSQDYGTGQPQHF
14	-	TRBJ1-1	TRBV7-8	-	TGTGCCAGCAGCTTAATAGCTCCGAACACTGAAGCTTTCTTT	CASSLIAPNTEAFF
15	many	TRBJ1-2	TRBV24-1	TRBD1	TGTGCCACCAGTGATTCCAACAGGGGCAACTATGGCTACACCTTC	CATSDSNRGNYGYTF
16	-	TRBJ2-1	TRBV28	-	TGTGCCAGCAATCAAAGGGTGGCTAGCAATGGGGTGGAGCAGTTCTTC	CASNQRVASNGVEQFF
15	many	TRBJ2-7	TRBV19	-	TGTGCCAGTAGTATAGAAGCCAGGAGCTCCTACGAGCAGTACTTC	CASSIEARSSYEQYF
14	many	TRBJ1-3	TRBV12-3/TRBV12-4	-	TGTGCCAGCAGGTCGTACAATACTGGAAACACCATATATTTT	CASRSYNTGNTIYF
17	many	TRBJ2-1	TRBV24-1	TRBD2	TGTGCCACCAGTGATTCAGTGGGCAGCGGGGGGTACAATGAGCAGTTCTTC	CATSDSVGSGGYNEQFF
12	few	TRBJ2-1	TRBV12-3/TRBV12-4	TRBD2	TGTGCCAGCAGGAGTACTAGCGAATTGCAGTTCTTC	CASRSTSELQFF
15	-	TRBJ1-1	TRBV21-1	-	TGTGCCAGCAACAAAGCGGCGTTCATGAACACTGAAGCTTTCTTT	CASNKAAFMNTEAFF
13	-	TRBJ2-7	TRBV5-1	TRBD1	TGCGCCAGCAGCTCGGACAGGTTATACGAGCAGTACTTC	CASSSDRLYEQYF
14	many	TRBJ1-6	TRBV3-1	TRBD1	TGTGCCAGCAGCCAGGACAGGGCCGGATCACCCCTCCACTTT	CASSQDRAGSPLHF
14	-	TRBJ2-3	TRBV20-1	-	TGCAGTGCTAGAAGGCAGACTTCCACAGATACGCAGTATTTT	CSARRQTSTDTQYF
19	medium-sized	TRBJ1-6	TRBV20-1	-	TGCAGTGCTAGAGATTCCTGGGGATCGAGGCTAGATGATAATTCACCCCTCCACTTT	CSARDSWGSRLDDNSPLHF
15	-	TRBJ2-1	TRBV9	-	TGTGCCAGCAGCGTAGTAGGTAGCTCCTACAATGAGCAGTTCTTC	CASSVVGSSYNEQFF